Listed below are T cell receptor beta chains from one sample, sequenced in a study of control samples from healthy donors and cancer patients. Only in-frame clones appear in the TCRdb table, and some are missing; sequencing was by immunoSEQ multiplex PCR. This sample has 130,000 to 150,000 clones, with 80% to 95% found just once. Sequencing input: blood. The source is a young man in good health. Each CDR3 is given with its conserved first and last residue. Each record gives: CDR3 length, J gene, D gene, clone size, V gene, CDR3 protein, CDR3 DNA. D genes are given only for firm matches. Only some rows state a clone size, as once, few, many or a class for expanded clones.

13 TRBJ1-5 - - TRBV19 CASSISENQPQHF TGTGCCAGTAGTATATCCGAAAATCAGCCCCAGCATTTT
18 TRBJ1-2 TRBD1 - TRBV15 CATSRDLPGQGALYGYTF TGTGCCACCAGCAGAGATCTCCCTGGACAGGGAGCCCTCTATGGCTACACCTTC
12 TRBJ2-5 - - TRBV5-1 CASSPEEETQYF TGCGCCAGCAGCCCGGAGGAAGAGACCCAGTACTTC
14 TRBJ2-7 TRBD1 - TRBV19 CASSITDRGYEQYF TGTGCCAGTAGTATAACGGACAGGGGTTACGAGCAGTACTTC
13 TRBJ1-1 - once TRBV12-3/TRBV12-4 CASSFVRNTEAFF TGTGCCAGCAGTTTCGTAAGGAACACTGAAGCTTTCTTT
16 TRBJ1-3 - - TRBV7-9 CASSVKGPTSGNTIYF TGTGCCAGCAGCGTAAAAGGACCGACCTCTGGAAACACCATATATTTT
14 TRBJ2-7 - - TRBV11-3 CASSLGRNSYEQYF TGTGCCAGCAGCTTAGGCCGGAACTCCTACGAGCAGTACTTC
15 TRBJ2-7 - - TRBV23-1 CASSQFPGSSYEQYF TGCGCCAGCAGTCAATTTCCCGGGAGCTCCTACGAGCAGTACTTC
16 TRBJ2-1 - - TRBV7-7 CASSLGTGGVYNEQFF TGTGCCAGCAGCTTAGGAACAGGGGGGGTTTACAATGAGCAGTTCTTC
12 TRBJ2-7 - - TRBV7-3 CASRSPRGEQYF TGTGCCAGCAGGTCACCCAGAGGCGAGCAGTACTTC
15 TRBJ1-2 - - TRBV2 CASSEALPGFYGYTF TGTGCCAGCAGTGAAGCCCTACCGGGTTTCTATGGCTACACCTTC
8 TRBJ2-7 - - TRBV30 CAWAGRGF TGTGCCTGGGCGGGACGGGGCTTC
15 TRBJ2-7 TRBD1 - TRBV7-9 CASSPTGASSYEQYF TGTGCCAGCAGCCCGACAGGGGCGAGCTCCTACGAGCAGTACTTC
14 TRBJ2-3 - - TRBV6-1 CASSEQLGPDTQYF TGTGCCAGCAGTGAACAGTTGGGGCCAGATACGCAGTATTTT
14 TRBJ1-1 TRBD1 - TRBV5-1 CASSLDHRGTEAFF TGCGCCAGCAGCTTGGACCACAGGGGCACTGAAGCTTTCTTT